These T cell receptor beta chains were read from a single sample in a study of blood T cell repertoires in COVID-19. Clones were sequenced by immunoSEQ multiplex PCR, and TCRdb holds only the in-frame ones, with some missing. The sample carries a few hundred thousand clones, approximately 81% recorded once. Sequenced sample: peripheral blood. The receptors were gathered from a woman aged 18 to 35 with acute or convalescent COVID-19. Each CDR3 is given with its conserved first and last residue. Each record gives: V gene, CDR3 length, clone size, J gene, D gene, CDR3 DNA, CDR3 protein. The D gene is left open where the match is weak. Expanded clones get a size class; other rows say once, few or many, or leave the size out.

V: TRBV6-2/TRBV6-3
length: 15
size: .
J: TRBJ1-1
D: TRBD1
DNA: TGTGCCAGCAGCCCCGAGGGCAGGGGGGTCACTGAAGCTTTCTTT
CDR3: CASSPEGRGVTEAFF

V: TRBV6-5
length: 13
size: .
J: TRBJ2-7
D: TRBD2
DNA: TGTGCCAGCAGGCGGGAGAATTCCTACGAGCAGTACTTC
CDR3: CASRRENSYEQYF

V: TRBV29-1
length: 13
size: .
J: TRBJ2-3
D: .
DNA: TGCAGCGCAACCGGCCCCCCGAGGGATACGCAGTATTTT
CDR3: CSATGPPRDTQYF

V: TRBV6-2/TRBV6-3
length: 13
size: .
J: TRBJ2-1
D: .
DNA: TGTGCCAGCAGTTACCGACTCGACAATGAGCAGTTCTTC
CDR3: CASSYRLDNEQFF

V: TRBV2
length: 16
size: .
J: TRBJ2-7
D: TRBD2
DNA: TGTGCCAGCAGTGAGGGGGGACTAGCCCAGGGGTACGAGCAGTACTTC
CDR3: CASSEGGLAQGYEQYF

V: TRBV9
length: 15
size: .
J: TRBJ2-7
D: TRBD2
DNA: TGTGCCAGCAGCGTAGGGGGACTAGCAGTTTACGAGCAGTACTTC
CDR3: CASSVGGLAVYEQYF

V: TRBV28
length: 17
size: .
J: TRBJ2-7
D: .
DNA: TGTGCCAGCAGTTCCCACCTATCGACAGGTTGGGCCTACGAGCAGTACTTC
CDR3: CASSSHLSTGWAYEQYF

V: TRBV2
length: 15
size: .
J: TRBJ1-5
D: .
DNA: TGTGCCAGCAGGTTACAGGGTAATAGCAATCAGCCCCAGCATTTT
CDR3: CASRLQGNSNQPQHF

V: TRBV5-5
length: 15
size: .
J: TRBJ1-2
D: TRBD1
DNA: TGTGCCAGCAGCTTGGGACAGGGGGGATTATATGGCTACACCTTC
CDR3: CASSLGQGGLYGYTF

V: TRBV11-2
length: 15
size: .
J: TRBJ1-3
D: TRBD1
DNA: TGTGCCAGCAGCTTAGAGGGCAGGGGGGGAAACACCATATATTTT
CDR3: CASSLEGRGGNTIYF

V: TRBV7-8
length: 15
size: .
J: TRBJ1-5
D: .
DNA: TGTGCCAGCAGCTTACAGACAGAACCAAATCAGCCCCAGCATTTT
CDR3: CASSLQTEPNQPQHF

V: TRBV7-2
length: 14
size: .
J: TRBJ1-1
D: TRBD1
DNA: TGTGCCAGCAGCGCCCGACAGGGGGCGACTGAAGCTTTCTTT
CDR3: CASSARQGATEAFF

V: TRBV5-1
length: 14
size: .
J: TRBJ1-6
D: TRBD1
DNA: TGCGCCAGCAGCGTAGGGACAGGGGGGTCACCCCTCCACTTT
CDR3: CASSVGTGGSPLHF

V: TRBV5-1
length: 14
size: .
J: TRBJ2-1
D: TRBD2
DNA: TGCGCCAGCAGCTTGGAACTAGCGGCCAATGAGCAGTTCTTC
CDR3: CASSLELAANEQFF

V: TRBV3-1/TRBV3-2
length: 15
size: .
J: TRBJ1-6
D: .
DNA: TGTGCCAGCAGCCAGCGAGGCCTTAGAGGTTCACCCCTCCACTTT
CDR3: CASSQRGLRGSPLHF

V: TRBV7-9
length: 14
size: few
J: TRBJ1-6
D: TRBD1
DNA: TGTGCCAGCAGCCTATCAGGGGGCGAGTCACCCCTCCACTTT
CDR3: CASSLSGGESPLHF

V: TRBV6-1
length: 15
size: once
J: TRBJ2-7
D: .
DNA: TGTGCCAGCAGTGAAGGGCGGGGCAGGTTCCACGAGCAGTACTTC
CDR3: CASSEGRGRFHEQYF

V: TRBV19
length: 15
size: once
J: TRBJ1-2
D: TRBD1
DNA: TGTGCCAGTACCCGAGTACAGGGGCCTAACTATGGCTACACCTTC
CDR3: CASTRVQGPNYGYTF

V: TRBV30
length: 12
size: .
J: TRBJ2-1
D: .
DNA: TGTGCCTGGAGTGTACTTCTTGGTGAGCAGTTCTTC
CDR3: CAWSVLLGEQFF

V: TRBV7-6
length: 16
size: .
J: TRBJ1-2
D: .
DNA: TGTGCCAGCAGCTTAGGGACCAGGGGATCTCACTATGGCTACACCTTC
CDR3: CASSLGTRGSHYGYTF

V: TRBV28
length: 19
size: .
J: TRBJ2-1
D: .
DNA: TGTGCCAGCAGTCATATTGCCCCATTCCTAGATCCCTCCTACAATGAGCAGTTCTTC
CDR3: CASSHIAPFLDPSYNEQFF

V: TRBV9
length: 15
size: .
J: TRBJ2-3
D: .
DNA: TGTGCCAGCAGCGTAGGGACACTCAGCACAGATACGCAGTATTTT
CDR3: CASSVGTLSTDTQYF

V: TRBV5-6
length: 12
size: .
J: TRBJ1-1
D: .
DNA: TGTGCCAGCAGCCCAGGGAACACTGAAGCTTTCTTT
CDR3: CASSPGNTEAFF

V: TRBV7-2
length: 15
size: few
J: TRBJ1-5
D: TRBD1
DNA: TGTGCCAGCAGCAACGGACAGGGAAGCAATCAGCCCCAGCATTTT
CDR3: CASSNGQGSNQPQHF

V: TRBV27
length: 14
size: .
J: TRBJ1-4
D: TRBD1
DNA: TGTGCCAGCAGGAAGACAGGGTTTAATGAAAAACTGTTTTTT
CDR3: CASRKTGFNEKLFF

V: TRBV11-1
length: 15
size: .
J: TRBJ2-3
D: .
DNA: TGTGCCAGCAGCTTACGGGGGTTCCCCACAGATACGCAGTATTTT
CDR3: CASSLRGFPTDTQYF

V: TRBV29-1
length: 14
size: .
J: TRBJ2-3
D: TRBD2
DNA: TGCAGCGTGCTGGGGGAGGGAGGGGCAGATACGCAGTATTTT
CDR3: CSVLGEGGADTQYF

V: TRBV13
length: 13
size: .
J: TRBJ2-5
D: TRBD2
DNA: TGTGCCAGCCGACTAGCGGGAGGTGGGACCCAGTACTTC
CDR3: CASRLAGGGTQYF

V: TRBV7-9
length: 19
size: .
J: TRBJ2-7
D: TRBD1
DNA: TGTGCCAGCAGCCCAGGTGACTGGTGGTCGGGACAGAGCTCCTACGAGCAGTACTTC
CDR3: CASSPGDWWSGQSSYEQYF

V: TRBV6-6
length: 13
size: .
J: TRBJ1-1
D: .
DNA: TGTGCCAGCAGTTACGGGGGGGGTACTGAAGCTTTCTTT
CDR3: CASSYGGGTEAFF

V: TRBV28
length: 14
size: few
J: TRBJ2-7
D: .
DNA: TGTGCCAGCAGCCCTGGGGGGGCTGCCTACGAGCAGTACTTC
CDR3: CASSPGGAAYEQYF

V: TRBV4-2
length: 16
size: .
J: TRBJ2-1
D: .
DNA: TGTGCCAGCAGCCAAGGTCCGCAGGGCTCCTACAATGAGCAGTTCTTC
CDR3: CASSQGPQGSYNEQFF

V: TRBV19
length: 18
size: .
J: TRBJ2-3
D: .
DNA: TGTGCCAGTAGTATCGGTCTTATCGGGAGTTCAAGCACAGATACGCAGTATTTT
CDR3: CASSIGLIGSSSTDTQYF

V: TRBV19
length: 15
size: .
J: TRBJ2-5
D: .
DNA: TGTGCCAGTAGTATGGTGGGACATACCGAAGAGACCCAGTACTTC
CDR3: CASSMVGHTEETQYF

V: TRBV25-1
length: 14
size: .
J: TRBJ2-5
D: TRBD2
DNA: TGTGCCAGCGGACTAGCGGGAGACCAAGAGACCCAGTACTTC
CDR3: CASGLAGDQETQYF

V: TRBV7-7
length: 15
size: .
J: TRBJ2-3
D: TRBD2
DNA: TGTGCTAGCAGCTTAGTCGCGGGAGGCACAGATACGCAGTATTTT
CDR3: CASSLVAGGTDTQYF

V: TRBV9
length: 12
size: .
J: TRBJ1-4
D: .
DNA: TGTGCCAGCAGCGGGGGGACAGAAAAACTGTTTTTT
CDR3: CASSGGTEKLFF

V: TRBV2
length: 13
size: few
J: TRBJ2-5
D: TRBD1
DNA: TGTGCCAGCAGCCAACAGGGGGCAGAGACCCAGTACTTC
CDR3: CASSQQGAETQYF

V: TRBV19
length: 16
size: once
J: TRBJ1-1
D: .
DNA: TGTGCCAGTAGTATAGGGCACACCTCCATGAACACTGAAGCTTTCTTT
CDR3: CASSIGHTSMNTEAFF

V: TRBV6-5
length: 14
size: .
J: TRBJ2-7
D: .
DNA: TGTGCCAGCAGTTACCGGCAGGGTAATCTCGAGCAGTACTTC
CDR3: CASSYRQGNLEQYF

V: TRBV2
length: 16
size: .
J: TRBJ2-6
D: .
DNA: TGTGCCAGCAGCTGGGACAACAAATCTGGGGCCAACGTCCTGACTTTC
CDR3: CASSWDNKSGANVLTF

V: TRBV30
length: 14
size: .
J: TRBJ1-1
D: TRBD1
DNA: TGTGCCTGGGAAAGGGGACAGGGGAACACTGAAGCTTTCTTT
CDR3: CAWERGQGNTEAFF

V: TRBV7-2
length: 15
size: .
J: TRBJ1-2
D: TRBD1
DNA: TGTGCCAGCAGCTTAGGAGACCGGGACAGGGCTGGCTACACCTTC
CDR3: CASSLGDRDRAGYTF

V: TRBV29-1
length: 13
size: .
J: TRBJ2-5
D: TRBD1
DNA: TGCAGCGTAGAGGACAGGGGTTGGGAGACCCAGTACTTC
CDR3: CSVEDRGWETQYF

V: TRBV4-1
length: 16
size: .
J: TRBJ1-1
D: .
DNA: TGCGCCAGCAGCCAAGGCGGTGGTGGGGGGAAGGCTGAAGCTTTCTTT
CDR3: CASSQGGGGGKAEAFF

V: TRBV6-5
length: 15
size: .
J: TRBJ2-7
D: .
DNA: TGTGCCACCGAAAACCCGGGACTGAGCTCCTACGAGCAGTACTTC
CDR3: CATENPGLSSYEQYF

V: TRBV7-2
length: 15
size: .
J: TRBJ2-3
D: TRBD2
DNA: TGTGCCAGCAGAACCGGGACTAGCTCTTCAGATACGCAGTATTTT
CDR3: CASRTGTSSSDTQYF

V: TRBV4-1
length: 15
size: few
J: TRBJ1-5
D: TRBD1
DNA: TGCGCCAGCAGCCAAGAGACAGGGGGCGGTCAGCCCCAGCATTTT
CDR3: CASSQETGGGQPQHF

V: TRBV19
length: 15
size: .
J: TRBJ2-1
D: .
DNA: TGTGCCAGTAGTATCGTAGGTAGCGCGGGCAATGAGCAGTTCTTC
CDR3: CASSIVGSAGNEQFF

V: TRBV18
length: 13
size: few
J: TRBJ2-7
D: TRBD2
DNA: TGTGCCAGCTCGGAGCGGGATCTCTACGAGCAGTACTTC
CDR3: CASSERDLYEQYF

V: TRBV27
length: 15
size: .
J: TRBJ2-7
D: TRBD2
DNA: TGTGCCATCTCCTTGACTAGCGGGAGCTCCTACGAGCAGTACTTC
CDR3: CAISLTSGSSYEQYF

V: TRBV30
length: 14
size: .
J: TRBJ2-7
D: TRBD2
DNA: TGTGCCTGTGAGACTAGCGGAAAATCCTACGAGCAGTACTTC
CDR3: CACETSGKSYEQYF

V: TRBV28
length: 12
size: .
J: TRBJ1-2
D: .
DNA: TGTGCCAGCAGCCTAGGGGGCTATGGCTACACCTTC
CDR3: CASSLGGYGYTF